A selection of T cell receptor beta chains follows, all from one sample in a study of radiation and T cells in renal cell carcinoma. The protocol was immunoSEQ multiplex PCR, while the TCRdb copy is restricted to in-frame clones and leaves out a portion. The sample yields more than 120,000 clones, 86% seen once. The sample here was blood, taken from a patient whose treatment included radiotherapy and nephrectomy. The receptors here all came from a woman aged 50 to 65 with renal cell carcinoma. Both conserved end residues are part of each CDR3. A D gene is named only where the DNA matches it firmly. Size values are once, few and many counts, or a class for expanded clones, and some rows have none.

v_gene	abundance	d_gene	j_gene	CDR3nt	CDR3aa
TRBV5-4	NA	NA	TRBJ1-1	TGTGCCAGCACCACCCAAGCAACGGGGGGCGCCGGTCGAGCTTTCTTT	CASTTQATGGAGRAFF
TRBV5-1	NA	NA	TRBJ2-2	TGCGCCAGCAGCTCGACAGGGAACACCGGGGAGCTGTTTTTT	CASSSTGNTGELFF
TRBV7-2	NA	TRBD1	TRBJ1-2	TGTGCCAGCAGCCAAGACAGGGAATACGGATTTAGTGGCTACACCTTC	CASSQDREYGFSGYTF
TRBV28	NA	TRBD2	TRBJ2-7	TGTGCCCTAACGACTAGCGGGAGCTACGAGCAGTACTTC	CALTTSGSYEQYF
TRBV28	few	NA	TRBJ2-7	TGTGCCAGCAGTTTCCGCGAGCAGTACTTC	CASSFREQYF
TRBV7-2	NA	NA	TRBJ1-5	TGTGCCAGCAGATCAGGGGAGCGGTATAGCAATCAGCCCCAGCATTTT	CASRSGERYSNQPQHF
TRBV7-2	NA	TRBD1	TRBJ1-6	TGTGCCAGCAGTTCCAGGGGGCGGGAGAATTCACCCCTCCACTTT	CASSSRGRENSPLHF
TRBV4-3	NA	TRBD1	TRBJ1-4	TGCGCCAGCAGCCGGGGGGGACAGGGGTCTGAAAAACTGTTTTTT	CASSRGGQGSEKLFF
TRBV5-1	NA	NA	TRBJ1-1	TGCGCCAGCAGCTTGTCCCCCGGGGGCCTCGGGAACACTGAAGCTTTCTTT	CASSLSPGGLGNTEAFF
TRBV10-1	once	NA	TRBJ2-3	TGCGCCAGCAGTGAGGTAGCGGAAGACACAGATACGCAGTATTTT	CASSEVAEDTDTQYF
TRBV6-6	NA	TRBD1	TRBJ1-2	TGTGCCAGCAGTCAGACAGGGGGAGGCGGCTATGGCTACACCTTC	CASSQTGGGGYGYTF
TRBV7-2	few	NA	TRBJ1-5	TGTGCCAGCAGCTCGTTAGGGCCCCAGCATTTT	CASSSLGPQHF
TRBV7-2	NA	TRBD2	TRBJ2-7	TGTGCCAGCAGCACGGGACTAGCGGGATCCTACGAGCAGTACTTC	CASSTGLAGSYEQYF
TRBV5-6	NA	NA	TRBJ2-5	TGTGCCAGCAGCTCCCTTGACCAAGAGACCCAGTACTTC	CASSSLDQETQYF
TRBV7-6	NA	TRBD2	TRBJ2-1	TGTGCCAGCAGCAAGAGGGCTAGCGGGAGGAGCAATGAGCAGTTCTTC	CASSKRASGRSNEQFF
TRBV7-2	NA	NA	TRBJ2-7	TGTGCCAGCAGCTTATCACCTAGCTCCTACGAGCAGTACTTC	CASSLSPSSYEQYF
TRBV5-6	NA	TRBD1	TRBJ1-2	TGTGCCAGCAGCTTGGGTTCCAGGGGGAACTATGGCTACACCTTC	CASSLGSRGNYGYTF
TRBV5-6	NA	NA	TRBJ1-1	TGTGCCAGCAGAAGACAGCTGAACACTGAAGCTTTCTTT	CASRRQLNTEAFF
TRBV7-2	NA	NA	TRBJ2-1	TGTGCCAGCAGGTTAGGGGCTGCGACCTACAATGAGCAGTTCTTC	CASRLGAATYNEQFF
TRBV5-1	NA	NA	TRBJ2-1	TGCGCCAGCAGCACAGATAGCGGAGGGGCCTACAATGAGCAGTTCTTC	CASSTDSGGAYNEQFF
TRBV29-1	NA	TRBD1	TRBJ1-1	TGCAGCGTTGATCTACAGGGGGGAGGGACTGAAGCTTTCTTT	CSVDLQGGGTEAFF
TRBV4-1	NA	NA	TRBJ1-2	TGCGCCAGCAGCCAGGGATTGGACTATGGCTACACCTTC	CASSQGLDYGYTF
TRBV5-4	NA	NA	TRBJ2-3	TGTGCCAGCAGTGCCGGAGCTAGCGTCACAGATACGCAGTATTTT	CASSAGASVTDTQYF
TRBV19	NA	NA	TRBJ2-5	TGTGCCAGTAGTGGGTGGCTCAAAGAGACCCAGTACTTC	CASSGWLKETQYF
TRBV7-2	once	NA	TRBJ2-3	TGTGCCAGCAGCTCAAAGTTACAGGGTAGCACAGATACGCAGTATTTT	CASSSKLQGSTDTQYF
TRBV5-8	once	TRBD1	TRBJ2-7	TGTGCCAGCAGCCGCGACAGGGCCCTCTCCTACGAGCAGTACTTC	CASSRDRALSYEQYF
TRBV9	NA	NA	TRBJ1-2	TGTGCCAGCAGCGTAGTGGACAGCACCTATGGCTACACCTTC	CASSVVDSTYGYTF
TRBV11-2	NA	NA	TRBJ1-3	TGTGCCAGCAGCTTCATGTCCTCTGGAAACACCATATATTTT	CASSFMSSGNTIYF
TRBV6-5	NA	NA	TRBJ2-5	TGTGCCAGCTGTGTTCGGCGGGGAGCTGGGGAGACCCAGTACTTC	CASCVRRGAGETQYF
TRBV6-6	NA	NA	TRBJ2-7	TGTGCCAGCAGTTATTCCGACACGTCCTACGAGCAGTACTTC	CASSYSDTSYEQYF
TRBV7-2	NA	NA	TRBJ1-6	TGTGCCAGCAGCCCTGCCCCGGGGAACAATTCACCCCTCCACTTT	CASSPAPGNNSPLHF
TRBV6-5	NA	NA	TRBJ1-1	TGTGCCAGCACCGAACTCGCGGCACCAGCTTTCTTT	CASTELAAPAFF
TRBV9	few	NA	TRBJ1-1	TGTGCCAGCAGCGTAGCAACACCGGGACGTTCGAACACTGAAGCTTTCTTT	CASSVATPGRSNTEAFF
TRBV5-1	NA	TRBD2	TRBJ2-1	TGCGCCAGCAGCACGGGACTAGCGGGCTGGTCAGGGTTTAATGAGCAGTTCTTC	CASSTGLAGWSGFNEQFF
TRBV5-4	few	NA	TRBJ2-7	TGTGCCAGCAGCTTGGGGCAATCCAACGAGCAGTACTTC	CASSLGQSNEQYF
TRBV7-9	few	NA	TRBJ2-5	TGTGCCAGCAGTCGATTAGCGGTCGAGACCCAGTACTTC	CASSRLAVETQYF
TRBV19	NA	NA	TRBJ1-5	TGTGCCAGTAGTATTATCCAGGGTAGCAATCAGCCCCAGCATTTT	CASSIIQGSNQPQHF
TRBV18	NA	NA	TRBJ2-3	TGTGCCAGCTCACTGAGCCAGCTCGGACCTAGCACAGATACGCAGTATTTT	CASSLSQLGPSTDTQYF
TRBV2	NA	TRBD1	TRBJ1-5	TGTGCCAGCACAGGGGACAGTGCCAATCAGCCCCAGCATTTT	CASTGDSANQPQHF
TRBV19	NA	NA	TRBJ2-1	TGTGCCAGTAGTATAGGCTTCATAACCTACAATGAGCAGTTCTTC	CASSIGFITYNEQFF
TRBV9	NA	TRBD1	TRBJ2-5	TGTGCCAGCAGCGCCCACAGGGGGTCCCAAGAGACCCAGTACTTC	CASSAHRGSQETQYF
TRBV28	few	NA	TRBJ2-7	TGTGCCACCCTCGGTTCCGGTGTTTCCTACGAGCAGTACTTC	CATLGSGVSYEQYF
TRBV19	NA	NA	TRBJ1-3	TGTGCCAGTAGTAGGTCATACTCTGGAAACACCATATATTTT	CASSRSYSGNTIYF